One sample yielded the 16 T cell receptor beta chains listed below, sequenced in a study of identical twins. A single record per CDR3 protein comes from TCRdb applying MiXCR to the 5' RACE reads. The profile shows around 160,000 distinct CDR3 sequences, 3% to 4% of them singletons. The sequencing sample was made of memory T cells sorted from blood. These receptors came from a man aged 18-30 years in good health.

There are many counts of this clonotype. This chain joins TRBV20-1 and TRBJ2-3; TRBD2 matches at 12 bases. CDR1 and CDR2 from the germline V gene are DFQATT and SNEGSKA (reference sequence). Trimming cost V 2 bases and J 2 bases; bases outside gene matches: 5. This CDR3 spans 16 amino acids. The CDR3 protein is CSARPSGRGNTDTQYF. CDR3 sequence (DNA): TGCAGTGCTAGACCTAGCGGGAGGGGGAACACAGATACGCAGTATTTT.

The V call is TRBV27, the J call TRBJ2-3, with 8 bases fitting TRBD1. From germline, CDR1 is MNHEY and CDR2 SMNVEV (reference sequence). The CDR3 has 16 residues. V was pared by 6 bases and J by 2 bases, with 10 bases of the junction left unmatched. The CDR3 loop reads CASRRPGTGATDTQYF. In DNA form, the CDR3 reads TGTGCCAGCAGGCGCCCTGGGACAGGCGCCACAGATACGCAGTATTTT.

This clonotype appeared many times. V is TRBV12-3 or TRBV12-4 and J is TRBJ1-2; tentatively, D is TRBD1 (6 bases). V lost 3 bases, J lost 0 bases, and 11 bases lay in between. The CDR3 totals 15 residues. CDR3 amino acids: CASSFRTEANYGYTF. In DNA, the CDR3 is TGTGCCAGCAGTTTTAGGACAGAAGCTAACTATGGCTACACCTTC.

In its sample, this clonotype was seen many times. The chain is built from TRBV6-5 and TRBJ1-5; a weak D match, TRBD1 (5 bases). V lost 0 bases, J lost 11 bases, and 11 bases lay in between. This CDR3 contains 13 residues. Germline lookup yields CDR1 MNHEY and CDR2 SVGAGI. CDR3 loop: CASSYSGDSSQHF. The DNA of the CDR3 is TGTGCCAGCAGTTACTCAGGGGACTCGTCCCAGCATTTT.

This clonotype was detected ten times or more. The chain employs TRBV10-3 and TRBJ1-2, with a weak D call TRBD1 (5 bases). V was clipped by 7 bases and J by 2 bases, with 11 bases between them. CDR1 and CDR2 (germline): ENHRY, SYGVKD. The CDR3 length is 13 residues. The chain's CDR3 is CAIMGQANYGYTF. CDR3 in DNA: TGTGCCATCATGGGGCAGGCCAACTATGGCTACACCTTC.

This clonotype has ten or more counts. The chain carries TRBV5-1 and TRBJ1-4; D not resolved. The CDR3 length is 13 residues. Trimming took 4 bases from V and 3 from J, leaving 7 bases between them. CDR1 is SGHRS, CDR2 YFSETQ, per germline. The CDR3 DNA follows: TGCGCCAGCAGCACTGGATCTAATGAAAAACTGTTTTTT. It encodes CASSTGSNEKLFF.

In its sample, this clonotype was seen a few times. This chain connects TRBV7-2 to TRBJ2-3; no clear D gene. This CDR3 has 14 amino acids. V was trimmed by 2 bases and J by 1 base, leaving 7 bases between them. Germline CDR1 is SGHTA and CDR2 is FQGNSA. CDR3 nucleotide sequence: TGTGCCAGCAGCTTAAGTTGGGGCACAGATACGCAGTATTTT. As protein: CASSLSWGTDTQYF.

This clonotype was recorded at least ten times. V gene TRBV27 combines with J gene TRBJ1-6, with D maybe TRBD1 (6 bases). The CDR3 has 14 residues. Between the trimmed V and J ends, which lost 6 bases and 9 bases, there was a span of 15 bases. Germline assignment: CDR1 MNHEY and CDR2 SMNVEV (reference sequence). In nucleotides, the CDR3 is TGTGCCAGCAGGAGAGGGGGTACGGGTTCACCCCTCCACTTT. Amino acid sequence: CASRRGGTGSPLHF.

This clonotype appeared many times. The genes are TRBV7-9 and TRBJ1-3; no reliable D call. V was cut by 2 bases and J by 2 bases, with 10 bases left in between. Germline loops: CDR1 SEHNR, CDR2 FQNEAQ (reference sequence). The CDR3 has 15 residues. The CDR3 bases are TGTGCCAGCAGCTTAAGGCCCATTACTGGAAACACCATATATTTT. It yields the protein CASSLRPITGNTIYF.

This clonotype has ten or more counts. The chain joins TRBV20-1 to TRBJ1-1; no reliable D call. V shed 1 base and J shed 2 bases, with 20 bases lying between them. Germline V gene lookup returns CDR1 DFQATT and CDR2 SNEGSKA (reference sequence). This CDR3 has 17 residues. The CDR3 here is CSARGPPTPGKNTEAFF. Written as DNA, the CDR3 is TGCAGTGCTAGAGGACCCCCGACTCCGGGTAAAAACACTGAAGCTTTCTTT.

This clonotype was counted ten times or more. The chain joins TRBV24-1 to TRBJ2-3, with D possibly matching TRBD1 (7 bases). Trimming shortened V by 3 bases and J by 8 bases, and 14 bases separated the two germline ends. The CDR3 covers 14 residues. Germline V CDR1 and CDR2: KGHDR, SFDVKD. CDR3: CATSDRRGQITQYF. The CDR3 DNA sequence: TGTGCCACCAGTGATCGGAGGGGACAGATTACGCAGTATTTT.

This clonotype has a count of ten or more. The gene calls are TRBV29-1 and TRBJ1-5; D is uncertain. Trimming removed 4 bases at V and 4 bases at J, with 8 bases between. Germline CDR1 reads SQVTM; CDR2 reads ANQGSEA. This CDR3 contains 12 residues. In DNA form, the CDR3 reads TGCAGCGTTGTAGAAGGTAATCAGCCCCAGCATTTT. Translating gives CSVVEGNQPQHF.

This clonotype has at least ten counts. The chain couples TRBV6-1 to TRBJ1-6; tentative D call: TRBD1 (5 bases). The germline V gene has CDR1 MNHNS and CDR2 SASEGT. The CDR3 covers 14 residues. V lost 0 bases, J lost 9 bases, and 9 bases lay in between. Here the CDR3 DNA reads TGTGCCAGCAGTGAAGCCAGGGTTGCTTCACCCCTCCACTTT. Translation: CASSEARVASPLHF.

In its sample, this clonotype was seen many times. The DNA for the CDR3 is TGCAGTGCTAGAGGTACGGGACAGACGTCAGATACGCAGTATTTT. It codes for CSARGTGQTSDTQYF. The rearrangement joins TRBV20-1 to TRBJ2-3; 7 bases fit TRBD1. CDR1 and CDR2 from the germline V gene are DFQATT and SNEGSKA (reference sequence). The CDR3 length is 15 residues. The junction had 8 bases not matched to a gene; V was cut back by 1 base and J by 4 bases.

This clonotype was seen ten or more times. V and J are TRBV7-9 and TRBJ2-1; D is uncertain. V shed 6 bases and J shed 3 bases, with 6 bases lying between them. The CDR3 runs to 12 residues. Per the germline V gene, CDR1 is SEHNR and CDR2 is FQNEAQ (reference sequence). The chain's CDR3 is CASSQNYNEQFF. CDR3 DNA sequence: TGTGCCAGCAGTCAAAACTACAATGAGCAGTTCTTC.

This clonotype was seen many times. This chain uses TRBV9 with TRBJ1-2; D gene unclear. Germline CDR1 is SGDLS and CDR2 is YYNGEE. With 7 bases removed from V and 0 bases from J, the gap between germline ends came to 16 bases. This CDR3 region has 15 residues. The CDR3 DNA reads TGTGCCAGCGAAGGGAGGAAGGATACTAACTATGGCTACACCTTC. This encodes CASEGRKDTNYGYTF.